These 24 T cell receptor beta chains were sequenced from one sample in a study of identifying expanded T cells in peripheral blood. Sequencing was performed with immunoSEQ multiplex PCR; in TCRdb, only in-frame clones are kept and a portion is missing. The sample lists about 58,000 clones, approximately 80% seen once, with approximately 19% in the top ten. The specimen sequenced was blood. These receptors all come from a person aged 18-69 years in good health.

J is TRBJ2-6 and V is TRBV6-1; a weak D match, TRBD2 (6 bases). The CDR3 consists of 17 residues. Germline lookup yields CDR1 MNHNS and CDR2 SASEGT. V shed 3 bases and J shed 0 bases, with 12 bases lying between them. This CDR3 reads CASSEVGGLSGANVLTF. The CDR3 region has the DNA TGTGCCAGCAGTGAGGTGGGAGGACTCTCTGGGGCCAACGTCCTGACTTTC.

The genes are TRBV30 and TRBJ2-2; TRBD2 is a possible D gene (6 bases). V dropped 2 bases and J dropped 6 bases, with 10 bases sitting between them. The CDR3 totals 13 residues. CDR1 and CDR2 (germline): GTSNPN, SVGIG (reference sequence). CDR3 sequence reads: CAWSTGGAGELFF. DNA of the CDR3: TGTGCCTGGAGTACCGGGGGTGCCGGGGAGCTGTTTTTT. Based on the CDR3 plus reference TRBV30 and TRBJ2-2, the full variable domain is SQTIHQWPATLVQPVGSPLSLECTVEGTSNPNLYWYRQAAGRGLQLLFYSVGIGQISSEVPQNLSASRPQDRQFILSSKKLLLSDSGFYLCAWSTGGAGELFFGEGSRLTVL.

The chain is built from TRBV5-1 and TRBJ1-1; D gene ambiguous. This CDR3 comprises 14 residues. CDR1 is SGHRS, CDR2 YFSETQ, per germline. The V end lost 5 bases, the J end lost 6 bases, and 17 bases lay between the germline ends. CDR3 DNA sequence: TGCGCCAGCAGGGCGGACCATCGTACCCCTGAAGCTTTCTTT. This sequence encodes CASRADHRTPEAFF.

The chain uses TRBV6-6 and TRBJ2-4; 7 bases are shared with TRBD2. The CDR3 spans 14 residues. V dropped 10 bases and J dropped 3; count of bases not matched to a gene: 9. Germline V lookup: CDR1 MNHNY, CDR2 SVGAGI (reference sequence). CDR3 nucleotides: TGTGCCACAGCCCATAGCGGGCTCAAAAACATTCAGTACTTC. Protein product: CATAHSGLKNIQYF.

The chain has TRBV9 and TRBJ1-6; D remains ambiguous. In germline, CDR1 is SGDLS, CDR2 YYNGEE. The CDR3 has 13 amino acids. Between the trimmed V and J ends, which lost 4 bases and 12 bases, there was a span of 14 bases. CDR3 in DNA: TGTGCCAGCAGCTCCCCCGGAAAAGGACCCCTCCACTTT. Translation gives CASSSPGKGPLHF.

In this sample, this clone turned up once. This chain joins TRBV11-2 and TRBJ2-1; 11 nucleotides line up with TRBD1. The trim removed 7 bases at V and 8 bases at J, leaving 10 bases unmatched. The germline gives CDR1 SGHAT, CDR2 FQNNGV. This CDR3 has 15 residues. The CDR3 DNA reads TGTGCCAGCACCGTCGGGGGACAGGGGGTTTATGAGCAGTTCTTC. It yields the protein CASTVGGQGVYEQFF.

The V gene is TRBV21-1, the J gene TRBJ2-7. TRBV21-1 is listed as a pseudogene. This CDR3 region has 11 residues. Here the CDR3 DNA reads TGTGCCAACATCAGTTCCTACGAGCAGTACGTC. It translates to CANISSYEQYV.

The V call is TRBV19, the J call TRBJ2-2, with D maybe TRBD1 (6 bases). CDR1 and CDR2 (germline): LNHDA, SQIVND (reference sequence). V was pared by 3 bases and J by 6 bases, with 14 bases between. The CDR3 has 15 residues. This chain's CDR3 is CASSIRQGGAGELFF. The CDR3 nucleotides are TGTGCCAGTAGTATCAGGCAAGGGGGAGCCGGGGAGCTGTTTTTT.

V gene TRBV18 combines with J gene TRBJ1-6; D uncertain. Germline assignment: CDR1 KGHSH and CDR2 LQKENI. The CDR3 is made up of 16 amino acids. Trimming stripped 5 bases from V and 0 bases from J, with 11 bases between. CDR3 coding DNA: TGTGCCAGCTCAAGTCGGGCGGGCTCCTATAATTCACCCCTCCACTTT. Its translation is CASSSRAGSYNSPLHF. The full variable domain, with the rest looked up from reference TRBV18 and TRBJ1-6, is NAGVMQNPRHLVRRRGQEARLRCSPMKGHSHVYWYRQLPEEGLKFMVYLQKENIIDESGMPKERFSAEFPKEGPSILRIQQVVRGDSAAYFCASSSRAGSYNSPLHFGNGTRLTVT.

This chain uses TRBV19 with TRBJ2-1; 8 nucleotides align to TRBD2. The CDR3 has 15 amino acids. Germline V lookup: CDR1 LNHDA, CDR2 SQIVND (reference sequence). Losses at the gene ends were 3 bases for V and 7 bases for J; bases not matched to a gene: 8. In DNA, the CDR3 is TGTGCCAGTAGTATTGGCGGTAGCGGGATAAATGAGCAGTTCTTC. As protein: CASSIGGSGINEQFF.

This rearrangement joins TRBV11-2 to TRBJ1-1; D ambiguous. The length of the CDR3 is 14 residues. The germline CDR1 and CDR2 sequences are SGHAT and FQNNGV. V was pared by 5 bases and J by 0 bases, with 10 bases between. The CDR3 region has the DNA TGTGCCAGCAGCCCCCAGGTCCTGAACACTGAAGCTTTCTTT. Amino acids: CASSPQVLNTEAFF.

This chain links TRBV2 with TRBJ2-2; TRBD2 matches 15 bases. Germline CDR1 reads SNHLY; CDR2 reads FYNNEI. The CDR3 is 17 residues long. V lost 6 bases to trimming and J lost 3 bases; unmatched junction nucleotides: 5. The CDR3, as DNA: TGTGCCAGCAGCACCGGACTAGCGGGGGGGTACACCGGGGAGCTGTTTTTT. Translated, it gives CASSTGLAGGYTGELFF.

The V call is TRBV19, the J call TRBJ2-3; 13 bases map to TRBD2. The CDR3 is made up of 16 amino acids. Germline CDR1 and CDR2: LNHDA and SQIVND (reference sequence). The V gene end was trimmed by 6 bases and the J gene end by 6 bases; junction bases not matched to a gene: 9. This chain's CDR3 is CASSRLAGGGQDTQYF. The CDR3 nucleotides read TGTGCCAGTAGCCGACTAGCGGGGGGAGGTCAGGATACGCAGTATTTT.

This CDR3 reads CASSLGDRLYGYTF. CDR3 DNA: TGTGCCAGCAGCTTAGGGGACAGGCTTTATGGCTACACCTTC. The gene calls are TRBV7-8 and TRBJ1-2; 8 bases agree with TRBD1. In germline, CDR1 is SGHVS, CDR2 FQNEAQ. The V and J ends lost 1 base and 5 bases, in that order; junction bases with no gene match: 3. The CDR3 is 14 amino acids.

The rearrangement uses TRBV6-1 and TRBJ1-2; D not resolved. The CDR3 spans 12 residues. Trimming pared 7 bases from V and 4 bases from J, leaving 10 bases between. From germline, CDR1 is MNHNS and CDR2 SASEGT. CDR3 DNA: TGTGCCAGCACCTTGACAACCTATGGCTACACCTTC. Amino acids: CASTLTTYGYTF.

This clone was counted once. This sequence joins TRBV7-2 and TRBJ2-5, with TRBD1 matching over 9 bases. CDR3 length equals 13 residues. Trimming cost V 6 bases and J 5 bases; bases outside gene matches: 4. Germline V gene sequence: CDR1 SGHTA, CDR2 FQGNSA. Here the CDR3 DNA reads TGTGCCAGCAGAGGGACAGGGAGGGAGACCCAGTACTTC. Translated: CASRGTGRETQYF.

V gene TRBV11-2 combines with J gene TRBJ1-3; no clear D gene. Trimming took off 6 bases at V and 0 bases at J, with 12 bases between the two ends. Per the germline V gene, CDR1 is SGHAT and CDR2 is FQNNGV. The CDR3 totals 15 residues. CDR3 residues: CASSISGSSGNTIYF. In DNA, the CDR3 is TGTGCCAGCAGTATTAGTGGGAGCTCTGGAAACACCATATATTTT.

The chain carries TRBV14 and TRBJ1-2; D uncertain. CDR3 length: 14 residues. CDR1 and CDR2 (germline): SGHDN, FVKESK. V lost 0 bases and J lost 7, with 12 bases in between. CDR3 protein: CASSQEYRSGGYTF. The DNA of the CDR3 is TGTGCCAGCAGCCAAGAATATCGTAGTGGTGGCTACACCTTC. The whole variable domain, remainder taken from reference TRBV14 and TRBJ1-2, is EAGVTQFPSHSVIEKGQTVTLRCDPISGHDNLYWYRRVMGKEIKFLLHFVKESKQDESGMPNNRFLAERTGGTYSTLKVQPAELEDSGVYFCASSQEYRSGGYTFGSGTRLTVV.

This chain joins TRBV11-2 and TRBJ1-6; 7 bases align to TRBD1. V shed 5 bases, J shed 7 bases, and the junction held 5 bases outside the gene matches. The CDR3 has 14 amino acids. Germline CDR1 reads SGHAT; CDR2 reads FQNNGV. Written as DNA, the CDR3 is TGTGCCAGCAGCCGGGGACAGAGAAATTCACCCCTCCACTTT. Protein product: CASSRGQRNSPLHF.

V usage is TRBV27 and J usage is TRBJ1-2; possible D gene TRBD1, 5 bases. V was trimmed by 5 bases and J by 3 bases, leaving 19 bases between them. Germline V CDR1 and CDR2: MNHEY, SMNVEV (reference sequence). The length of the CDR3 is 16 residues. CDR3 loop: CASSLRGRAGDYGYTF. The DNA of the CDR3 is TGTGCCAGCAGTCTTAGAGGGAGGGCGGGGGACTATGGCTACACCTTC.

The chain is built from TRBV12-5 and TRBJ2-4; possibly TRBD1 for D (6 bases). The CDR3 spans 15 residues. Trimming removed 0 bases from V and 0 bases from J, with 6 bases in between. The germline V gene encodes CDR1 LGHNT and CDR2 FRNRAP. This CDR3 reads CASGLVQGAKNIQYF. In DNA form, the CDR3 reads TGTGCTAGTGGTTTGGTACAGGGAGCCAAAAACATTCAGTACTTC.

This CDR3 reads CASRLGRTLGDTEAFF. The DNA for the CDR3 is TGTGCCAGCAGGCTCGGACGGACGTTGGGCGACACTGAAGCTTTCTTT. This chain uses TRBV27 with TRBJ1-1; D remains ambiguous. CDR1 and CDR2 from the germline V gene are MNHEY and SMNVEV (reference sequence). Trimming removed 6 bases from V and 3 bases from J, with 20 bases in between. CDR3 length equals 16 residues.

This chain joins TRBV2 and TRBJ2-4; possibly TRBD2 for D (5 bases). Germline assignment: CDR1 SNHLY and CDR2 FYNNEI. V was shortened by 9 bases and J by 0 bases, with 15 bases between the two germline ends. There are 15 residues in the CDR3. DNA for the CDR3: TGTGCCAGTGATAGGACTGGCCTAGCCAAAAACATTCAGTACTTC. Its translation is CASDRTGLAKNIQYF.

V is TRBV6-1 and J is TRBJ2-7; 9 nucleotides line up with TRBD1. Germline V gene lookup returns CDR1 MNHNS and CDR2 SASEGT. V lost 0 bases, J lost 2 bases, and 20 bases stayed unmatched. CDR3 length: 21 amino acids. The CDR3, as DNA: TGTGCCAGCAGTGAAGCCCAAAGTGGAGGGGGACAGGGTTTCGCGGCCTACGAGCAGTACGTC. It specifies CASSEAQSGGGQGFAAYEQYV.